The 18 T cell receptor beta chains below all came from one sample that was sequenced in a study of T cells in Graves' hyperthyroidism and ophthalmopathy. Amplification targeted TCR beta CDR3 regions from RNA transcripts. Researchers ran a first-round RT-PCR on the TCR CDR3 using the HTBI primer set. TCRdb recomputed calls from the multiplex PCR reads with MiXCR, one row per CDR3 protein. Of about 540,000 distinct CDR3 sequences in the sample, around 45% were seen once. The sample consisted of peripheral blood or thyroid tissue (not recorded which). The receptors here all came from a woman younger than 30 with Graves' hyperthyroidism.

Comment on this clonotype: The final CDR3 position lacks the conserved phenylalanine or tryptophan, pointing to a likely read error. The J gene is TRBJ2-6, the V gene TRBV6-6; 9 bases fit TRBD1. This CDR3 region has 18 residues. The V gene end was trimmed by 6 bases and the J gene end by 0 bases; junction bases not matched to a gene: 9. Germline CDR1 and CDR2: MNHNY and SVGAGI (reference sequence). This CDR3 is CASSYPGQGRSGANVLTL. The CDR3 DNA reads TGTGCCAGCAGCTACCCGGGACAGGGTCGCTCTGGGGCCAACGTCCTGACTCTA.

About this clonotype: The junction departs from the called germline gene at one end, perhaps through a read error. The DNA for the CDR3 is TGTGCCACCAGTGATCCAGCTAACGTCCTGACTTTC. Its protein product is CATSDPANVLTF. The chain combines TRBV10-3 with TRBJ2-6; no reliable D call. The CDR3 is made up of 12 amino acids. Germline CDR1 is ENHRY and CDR2 is SYGVKD.

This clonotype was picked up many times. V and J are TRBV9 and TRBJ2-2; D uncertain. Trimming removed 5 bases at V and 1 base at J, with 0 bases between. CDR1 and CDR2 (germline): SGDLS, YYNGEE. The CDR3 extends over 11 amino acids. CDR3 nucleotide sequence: TGTGCCAGCAGGAACACCGGGGAGCTGTTTTTT. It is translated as CASRNTGELFF. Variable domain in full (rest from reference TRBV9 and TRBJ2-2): DSGVTQTPKHLITATGQRVTLRCSPRSGDLSVYWYQQSLDQGLQFLIQYYNGEERAKGNILERFSAQQFPDLHSELNLSSLELGDSALYFCASRNTGELFFGEGSRLTVL.

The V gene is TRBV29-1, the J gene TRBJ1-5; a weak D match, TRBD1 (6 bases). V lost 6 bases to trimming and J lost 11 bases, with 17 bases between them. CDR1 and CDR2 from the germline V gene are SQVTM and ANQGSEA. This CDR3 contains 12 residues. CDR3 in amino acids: CSVEWTAETQHF. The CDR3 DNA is TGCAGCGTCGAGTGGACAGCAGAGACCCAGCATTTT.

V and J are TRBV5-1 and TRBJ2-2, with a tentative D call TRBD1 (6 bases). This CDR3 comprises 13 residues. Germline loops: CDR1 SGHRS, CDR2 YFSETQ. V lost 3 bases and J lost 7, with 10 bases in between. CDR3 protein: CASSYRVGGELFF. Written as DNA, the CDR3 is TGCGCCAGCAGCTACAGGGTTGGCGGGGAGCTGTTTTTT.

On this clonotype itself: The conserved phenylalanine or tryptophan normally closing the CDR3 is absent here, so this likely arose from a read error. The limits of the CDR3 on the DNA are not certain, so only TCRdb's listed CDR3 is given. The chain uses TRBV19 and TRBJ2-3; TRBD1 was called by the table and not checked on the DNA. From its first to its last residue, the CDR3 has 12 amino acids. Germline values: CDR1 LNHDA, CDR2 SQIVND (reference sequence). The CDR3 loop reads CASSIVAGGKNY.

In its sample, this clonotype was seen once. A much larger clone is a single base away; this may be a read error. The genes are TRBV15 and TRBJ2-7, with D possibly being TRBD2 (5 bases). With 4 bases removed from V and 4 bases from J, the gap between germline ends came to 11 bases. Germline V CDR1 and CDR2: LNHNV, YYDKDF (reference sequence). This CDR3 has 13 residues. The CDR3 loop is CATSKLVVYEQYF. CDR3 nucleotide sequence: TGTGCCACCAGCAAACTAGTGGTATACGAGCAGTACTTC. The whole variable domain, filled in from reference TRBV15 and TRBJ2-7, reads DAMVIQNPRYQVTQFGKPVTLSCSQTLNHNVMYWYQQKSSQAPKLLFHYYDKDFNNEADTPDNFQSRRPNTSFCFLDIRSPGLGDTAMYLCATSKLVVYEQYFGPGTRLTVT.

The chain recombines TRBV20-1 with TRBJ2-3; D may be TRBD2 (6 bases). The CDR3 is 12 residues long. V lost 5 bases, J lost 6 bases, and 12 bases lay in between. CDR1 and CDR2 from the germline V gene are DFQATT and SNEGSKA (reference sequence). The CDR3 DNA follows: TGCAGTGCTGGCTTTGGAGGGGATACGCAGTATTTT. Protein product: CSAGFGGDTQYF.

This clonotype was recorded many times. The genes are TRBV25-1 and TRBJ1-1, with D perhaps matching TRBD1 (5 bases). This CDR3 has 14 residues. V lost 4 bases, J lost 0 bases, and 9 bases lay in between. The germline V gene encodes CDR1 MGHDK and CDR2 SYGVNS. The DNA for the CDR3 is TGTGCCAGCAGTGGATCGACAGTGAACACTGAAGCTTTCTTT. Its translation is CASSGSTVNTEAFF.

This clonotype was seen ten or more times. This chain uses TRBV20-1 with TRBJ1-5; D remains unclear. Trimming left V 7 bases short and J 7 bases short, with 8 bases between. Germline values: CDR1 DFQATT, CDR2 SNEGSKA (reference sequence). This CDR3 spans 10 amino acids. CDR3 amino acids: CSVGRQPQHF. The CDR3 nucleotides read TGCAGTGTCGGTCGACAGCCCCAGCATTTT.

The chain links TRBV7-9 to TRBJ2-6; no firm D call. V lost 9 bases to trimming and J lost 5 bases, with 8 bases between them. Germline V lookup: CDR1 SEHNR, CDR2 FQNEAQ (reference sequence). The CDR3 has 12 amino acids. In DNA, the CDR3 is TGTGCCAGTAGTCTCCGGGCCAACGTCCTGACTTTC. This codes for CASSLRANVLTF.

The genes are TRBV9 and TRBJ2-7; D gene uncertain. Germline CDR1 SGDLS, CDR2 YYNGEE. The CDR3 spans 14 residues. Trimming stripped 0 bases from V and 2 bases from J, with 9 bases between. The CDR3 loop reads CASSVDSYPYEQYF. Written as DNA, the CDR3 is TGTGCCAGCAGCGTAGATTCCTACCCCTACGAGCAGTACTTC.

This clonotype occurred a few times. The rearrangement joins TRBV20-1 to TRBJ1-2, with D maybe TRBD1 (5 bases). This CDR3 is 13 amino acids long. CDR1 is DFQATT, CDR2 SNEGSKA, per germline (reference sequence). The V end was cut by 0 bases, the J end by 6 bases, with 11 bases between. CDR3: CSARDRGSNGYTF. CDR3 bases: TGCAGTGCTAGAGATCGGGGGTCAAATGGCTACACCTTC.

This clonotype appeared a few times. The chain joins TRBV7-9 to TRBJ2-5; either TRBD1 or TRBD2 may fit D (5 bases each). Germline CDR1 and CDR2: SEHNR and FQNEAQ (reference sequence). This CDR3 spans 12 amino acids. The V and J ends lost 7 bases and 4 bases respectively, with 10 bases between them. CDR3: CASTPGPETQYF. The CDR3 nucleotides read TGTGCCAGCACCCCGGGACCAGAGACCCAGTACTTC.

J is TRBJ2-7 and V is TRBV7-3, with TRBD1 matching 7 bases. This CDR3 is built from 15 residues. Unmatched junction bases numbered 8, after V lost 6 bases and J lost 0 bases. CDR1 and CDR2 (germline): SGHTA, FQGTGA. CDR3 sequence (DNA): TGTGCCAGCAGACCAGGGACAGCCAGCTCCTACGAGCAGTACTTC. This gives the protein CASRPGTASSYEQYF.

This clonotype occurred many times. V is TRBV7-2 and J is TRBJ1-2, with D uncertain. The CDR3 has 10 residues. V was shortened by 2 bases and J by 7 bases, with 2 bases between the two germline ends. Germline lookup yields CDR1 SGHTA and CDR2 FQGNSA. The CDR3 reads CASSLCGYTF. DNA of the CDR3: TGTGCCAGCAGCTTATGTGGCTACACCTTC.

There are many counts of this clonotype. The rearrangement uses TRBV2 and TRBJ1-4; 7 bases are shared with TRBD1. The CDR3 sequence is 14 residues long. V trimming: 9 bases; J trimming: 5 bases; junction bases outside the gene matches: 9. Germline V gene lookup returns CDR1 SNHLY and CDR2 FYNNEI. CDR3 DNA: TGTGCCAGTAGGGCCGGGACAGCGAATGAAAAACTGTTTTTT. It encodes CASRAGTANEKLFF.

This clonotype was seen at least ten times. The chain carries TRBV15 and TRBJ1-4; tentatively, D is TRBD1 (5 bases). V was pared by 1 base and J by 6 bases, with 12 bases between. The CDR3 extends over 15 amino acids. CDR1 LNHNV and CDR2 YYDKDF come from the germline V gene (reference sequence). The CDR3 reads CATSRGGLSDEKLFF. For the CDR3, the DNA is TGTGCCACCAGCAGAGGGGGACTGTCGGATGAAAAACTGTTTTTT.